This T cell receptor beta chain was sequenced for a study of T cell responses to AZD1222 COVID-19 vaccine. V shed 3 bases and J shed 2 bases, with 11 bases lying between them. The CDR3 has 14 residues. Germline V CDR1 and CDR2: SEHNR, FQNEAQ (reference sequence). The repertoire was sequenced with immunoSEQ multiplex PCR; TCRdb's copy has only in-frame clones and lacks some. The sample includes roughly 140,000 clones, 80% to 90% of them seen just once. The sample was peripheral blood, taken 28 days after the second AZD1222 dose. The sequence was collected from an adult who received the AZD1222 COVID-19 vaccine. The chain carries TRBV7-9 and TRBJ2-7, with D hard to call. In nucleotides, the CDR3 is TGTGCCAGCAGCTTTGGGGAACCTCCCTACGAGCAGTACTTC. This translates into CASSFGEPPYEQYF.